This T cell receptor (beta chain) stems from a study of control samples from healthy donors and cancer patients. Some clones are missing from TCRdb's copy, which holds only in-frame ones; the method was immunoSEQ multiplex PCR. The sample has roughly 120,000 clones; 88% are singletons. Per the germline V gene, CDR1 is MGHDK and CDR2 is SYGVNS. The CDR3 contains 15 residues. Trimming took 5 bases from V and 6 from J, leaving 16 bases between them. This TCR derives from an older woman in good health. The material sequenced was blood. The chain joins TRBV25-1 to TRBJ2-2; TRBD2 is a possible D gene (5 bases). CDR3 nucleotides: TGTGCCAGCAGTCCCTCCCGAGGACTCGCCGGGGAGCTGTTTTTT. Translating gives CASSPSRGLAGELFF.